Sequencing of this T cell receptor beta chain was carried out in a study of patients and donors after allogeneic stem cell transplantation. MiXCR, run by TCRdb on the RT-PCR reads, gives a single entry per CDR3 protein. The table shows 80,000 to 90,000 distinct CDR3 sequences, with 48% occurring only once. With V trimmed by 3 bases and J by 3 bases, 19 bases remained unmatched. Looked up from germline, CDR1 is SGDLS and CDR2 is YYNGEE. CDR3 length: 20 amino acids. The sequence derives from a human donor who was either an allogeneic HSCT recipient or a stem cell or donor lymphocyte infusion donor (not recorded which). It is not recorded whose cells these are; they may come from a transplant donor. Source material: blood, either unsorted or a sorted T cell fraction (not recorded which). The V and J genes are TRBV9 and TRBJ2-3; 10 nucleotides agree with TRBD2. The CDR3 loop is CASSEQTTSGANFWTDTQYF. The CDR3 DNA reads TGTGCCAGCAGCGAACAGACCACTAGCGGGGCGAACTTTTGGACAGATACGCAGTATTTT.